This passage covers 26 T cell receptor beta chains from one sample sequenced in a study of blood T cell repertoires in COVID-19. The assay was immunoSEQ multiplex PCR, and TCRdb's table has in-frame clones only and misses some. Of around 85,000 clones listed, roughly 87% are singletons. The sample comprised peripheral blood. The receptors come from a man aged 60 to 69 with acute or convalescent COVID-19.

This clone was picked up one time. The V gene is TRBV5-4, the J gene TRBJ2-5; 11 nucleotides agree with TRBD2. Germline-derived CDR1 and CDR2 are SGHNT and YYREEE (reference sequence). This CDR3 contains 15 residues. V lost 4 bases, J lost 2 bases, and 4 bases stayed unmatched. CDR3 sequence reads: CASSLGLAAQETQYF. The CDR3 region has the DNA TGTGCCAGCAGCCTGGGACTAGCGGCACAAGAGACCCAGTACTTC. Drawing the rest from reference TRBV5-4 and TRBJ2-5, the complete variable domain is ETGVTQSPTHLIKTRGQQVTLRCSSQSGHNTVSWYQQALGQGPQFIFQYYREEENGRGNFPPRFSGLQFPNYSSELNVNALELDDSALYLCASSLGLAAQETQYFGPGTRLLVL.

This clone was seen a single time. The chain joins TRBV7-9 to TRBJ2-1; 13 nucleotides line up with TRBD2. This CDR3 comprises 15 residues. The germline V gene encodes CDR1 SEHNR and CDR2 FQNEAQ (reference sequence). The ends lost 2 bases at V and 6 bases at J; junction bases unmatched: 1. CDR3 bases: TGTGCCAGCAGCTTAACTAGCGGGGGGGCCAATGAGCAGTTCTTC. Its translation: CASSLTSGGANEQFF. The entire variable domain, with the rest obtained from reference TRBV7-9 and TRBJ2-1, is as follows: DTGVSQNPRHKITKRGQNVTFRCDPISEHNRLYWYRQTLGQGPEFLTYFQNEAQLEKSRLLSDRFSAERPKGSFSTLEIQRTEQGDSAMYLCASSLTSGGANEQFFGPGTRLTVL.

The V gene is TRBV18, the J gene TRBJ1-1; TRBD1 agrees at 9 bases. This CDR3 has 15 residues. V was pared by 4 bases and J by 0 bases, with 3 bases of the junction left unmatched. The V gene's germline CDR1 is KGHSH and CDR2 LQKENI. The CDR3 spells CASSRDRVLNTEAFF. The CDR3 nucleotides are TGTGCCAGCTCACGGGACAGGGTTTTGAACACTGAAGCTTTCTTT.

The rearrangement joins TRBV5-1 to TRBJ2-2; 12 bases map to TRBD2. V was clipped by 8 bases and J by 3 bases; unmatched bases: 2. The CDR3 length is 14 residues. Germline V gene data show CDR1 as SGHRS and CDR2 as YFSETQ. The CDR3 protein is CASRTSGDTGELFF. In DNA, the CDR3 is TGCGCCAGTAGGACTAGCGGGGACACCGGGGAGCTGTTTTTT.

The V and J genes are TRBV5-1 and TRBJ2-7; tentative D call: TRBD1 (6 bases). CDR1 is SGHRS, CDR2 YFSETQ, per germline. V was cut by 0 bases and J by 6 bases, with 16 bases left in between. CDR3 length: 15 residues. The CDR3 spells CASSLGTEVFREQYF. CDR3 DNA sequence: TGCGCCAGCAGCTTGGGGACAGAGGTTTTCCGCGAGCAGTACTTC.

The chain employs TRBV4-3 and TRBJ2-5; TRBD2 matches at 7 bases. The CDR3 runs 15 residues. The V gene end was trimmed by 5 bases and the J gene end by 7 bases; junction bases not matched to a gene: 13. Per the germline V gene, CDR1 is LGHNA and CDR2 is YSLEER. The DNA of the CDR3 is TGCGCCAGCAGCTCCGGGACTACGAACATTGGGACCCAGTACTTC. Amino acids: CASSSGTTNIGTQYF.

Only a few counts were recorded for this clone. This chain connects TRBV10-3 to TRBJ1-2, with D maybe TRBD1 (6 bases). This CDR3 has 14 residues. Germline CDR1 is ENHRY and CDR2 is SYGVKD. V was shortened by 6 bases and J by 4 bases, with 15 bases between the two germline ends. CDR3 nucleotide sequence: TGTGCCATCAGCGAGGGGGGGTCGGGCTATGGCTACACCTTC. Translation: CAISEGGSGYGYTF.

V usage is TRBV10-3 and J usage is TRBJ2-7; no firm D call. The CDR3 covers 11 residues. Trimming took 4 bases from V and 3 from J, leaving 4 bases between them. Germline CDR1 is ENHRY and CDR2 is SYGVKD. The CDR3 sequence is CAISGSYEQYF. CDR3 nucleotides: TGTGCCATCAGTGGGAGCTACGAGCAGTACTTC.

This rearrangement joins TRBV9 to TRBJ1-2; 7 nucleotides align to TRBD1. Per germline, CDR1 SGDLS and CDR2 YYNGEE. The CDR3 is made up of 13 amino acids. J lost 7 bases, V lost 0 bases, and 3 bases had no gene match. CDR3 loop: CASSVGTGGGYTF. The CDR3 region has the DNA TGTGCCAGCAGCGTAGGGACAGGCGGTGGCTACACCTTC.

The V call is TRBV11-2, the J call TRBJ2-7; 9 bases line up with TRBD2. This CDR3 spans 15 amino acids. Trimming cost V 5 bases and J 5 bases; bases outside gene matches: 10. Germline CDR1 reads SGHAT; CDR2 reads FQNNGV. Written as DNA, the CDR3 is TGTGCCAGCAGCCTTTCCGGGACTAGCAATAACGAGCAGTACTTC. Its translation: CASSLSGTSNNEQYF.

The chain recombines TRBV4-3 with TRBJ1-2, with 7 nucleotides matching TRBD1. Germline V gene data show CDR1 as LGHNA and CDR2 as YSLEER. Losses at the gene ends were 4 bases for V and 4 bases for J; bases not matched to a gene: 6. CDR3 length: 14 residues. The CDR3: CASSRDRAPYGYTF. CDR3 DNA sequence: TGCGCCAGCAGCCGAGACAGGGCGCCCTATGGCTACACCTTC.

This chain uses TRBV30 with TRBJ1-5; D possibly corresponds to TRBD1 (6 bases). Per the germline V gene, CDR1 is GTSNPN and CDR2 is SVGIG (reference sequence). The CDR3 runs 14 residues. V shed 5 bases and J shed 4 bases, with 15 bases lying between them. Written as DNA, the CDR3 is TGTGCCTGGGACCCCGGGACAAGAAATCAGCCCCAGCATTTT. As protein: CAWDPGTRNQPQHF.

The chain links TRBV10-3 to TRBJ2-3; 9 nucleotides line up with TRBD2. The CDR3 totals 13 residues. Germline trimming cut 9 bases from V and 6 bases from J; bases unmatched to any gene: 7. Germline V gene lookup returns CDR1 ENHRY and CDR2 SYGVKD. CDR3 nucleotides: TGTGCCATTAATAGCGGGGGAGGCGATACGCAGTATTTT. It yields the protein CAINSGGGDTQYF.

The CDR3 sequence is CAWSALLTDTQYF. CDR3 nucleotide sequence: TGTGCCTGGAGTGCCCTCTTGACAGATACGCAGTATTTT. The chain has TRBV30 and TRBJ2-3; no reliable D call. Trimming removed 1 base from V and 3 bases from J, with 8 bases in between. From germline, CDR1 is GTSNPN and CDR2 SVGIG (reference sequence). The CDR3 has 13 amino acids.

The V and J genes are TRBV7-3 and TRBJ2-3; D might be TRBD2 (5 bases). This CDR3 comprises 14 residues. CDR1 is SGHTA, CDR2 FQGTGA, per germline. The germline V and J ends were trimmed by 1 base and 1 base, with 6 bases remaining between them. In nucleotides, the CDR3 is TGTGCCAGCAGCTTAATGGAGGGCACAGATACGCAGTATTTT. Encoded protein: CASSLMEGTDTQYF.

CDR3 in amino acids: CASSILFGQNTGELFF. The CDR3 coding sequence is TGTGCCAGTAGTATTCTATTCGGACAGAACACCGGGGAGCTGTTTTTT. This chain joins TRBV19 and TRBJ2-2; a weak D match, TRBD1 (5 bases). Germline CDR1 LNHDA, CDR2 SQIVND (reference sequence). V lost 3 bases, J lost 1 base, and 12 bases lay in between. This CDR3 spans 16 amino acids.

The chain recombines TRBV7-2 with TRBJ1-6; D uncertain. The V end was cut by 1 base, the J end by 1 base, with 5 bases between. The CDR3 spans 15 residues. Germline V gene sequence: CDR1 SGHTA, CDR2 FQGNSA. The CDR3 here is CASSLVESYNSPLHF. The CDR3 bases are TGTGCCAGCAGCTTAGTGGAGTCCTATAATTCACCCCTCCACTTT.

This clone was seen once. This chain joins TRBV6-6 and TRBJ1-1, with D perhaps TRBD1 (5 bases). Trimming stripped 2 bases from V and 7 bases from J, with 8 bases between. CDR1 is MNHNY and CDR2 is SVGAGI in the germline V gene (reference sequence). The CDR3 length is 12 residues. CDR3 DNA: TGTGCCAGCAGTTACGGGGGGGGTGAAGCTTTCTTT. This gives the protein CASSYGGGEAFF.

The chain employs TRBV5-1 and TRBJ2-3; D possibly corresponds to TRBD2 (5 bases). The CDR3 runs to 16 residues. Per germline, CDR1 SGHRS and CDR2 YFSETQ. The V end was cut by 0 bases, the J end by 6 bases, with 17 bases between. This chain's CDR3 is CASSLAGGPSRDTQYF. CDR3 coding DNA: TGCGCCAGCAGCTTGGCGGGCGGGCCTTCCCGTGATACGCAGTATTTT.

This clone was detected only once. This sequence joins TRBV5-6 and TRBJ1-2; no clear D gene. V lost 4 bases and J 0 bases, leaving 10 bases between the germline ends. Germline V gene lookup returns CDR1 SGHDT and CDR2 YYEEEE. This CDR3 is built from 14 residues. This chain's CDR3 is CASSRRYSNYGYTF. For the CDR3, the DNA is TGTGCCAGCAGCCGGAGGTATTCTAACTATGGCTACACCTTC.

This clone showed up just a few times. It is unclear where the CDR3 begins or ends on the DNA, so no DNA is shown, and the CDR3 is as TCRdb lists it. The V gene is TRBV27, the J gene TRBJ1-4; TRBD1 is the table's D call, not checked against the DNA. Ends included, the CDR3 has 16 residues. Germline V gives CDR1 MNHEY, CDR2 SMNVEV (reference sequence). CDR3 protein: CASSFFGQGRNEKLFF.

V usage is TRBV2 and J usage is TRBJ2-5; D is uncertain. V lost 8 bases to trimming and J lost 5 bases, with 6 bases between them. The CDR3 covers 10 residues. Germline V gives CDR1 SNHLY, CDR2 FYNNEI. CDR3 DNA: TGTGCCAGCGCGCGGGAGACCCAGTACTTC. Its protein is CASARETQYF. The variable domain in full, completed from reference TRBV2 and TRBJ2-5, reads EPEVTQTPSHQVTQMGQEVILRCVPISNHLYFYWYRQILGQKVEFLVSFYNNEISEKSEIFDDQFSVERPDGSNFTLKIRSTKLEDSAMYFCASARETQYFGPGTRLLVL.

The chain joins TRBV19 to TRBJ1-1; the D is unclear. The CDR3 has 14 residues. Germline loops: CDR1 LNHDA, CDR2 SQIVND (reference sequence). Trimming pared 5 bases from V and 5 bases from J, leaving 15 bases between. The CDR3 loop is CASSPRDVITEAFF. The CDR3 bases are TGTGCCAGTAGTCCCCGGGATGTTATTACTGAAGCTTTCTTT.

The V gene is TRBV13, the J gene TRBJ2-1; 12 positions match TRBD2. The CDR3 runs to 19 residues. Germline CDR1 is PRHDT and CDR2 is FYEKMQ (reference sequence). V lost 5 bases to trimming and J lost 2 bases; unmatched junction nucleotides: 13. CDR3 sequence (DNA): TGTGCCAGCAGCACTCGGACCCCTTCTAGCGGGGGGGCCTACAATGAGCAGTTCTTC. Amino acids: CASSTRTPSSGGAYNEQFF.

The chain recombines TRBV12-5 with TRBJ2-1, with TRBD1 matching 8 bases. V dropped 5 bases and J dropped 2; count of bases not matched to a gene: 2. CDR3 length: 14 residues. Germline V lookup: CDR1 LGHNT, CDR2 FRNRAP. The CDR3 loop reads CASGGQGPYNEQFF. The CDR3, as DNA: TGTGCTAGTGGTGGACAGGGCCCCTACAATGAGCAGTTCTTC.

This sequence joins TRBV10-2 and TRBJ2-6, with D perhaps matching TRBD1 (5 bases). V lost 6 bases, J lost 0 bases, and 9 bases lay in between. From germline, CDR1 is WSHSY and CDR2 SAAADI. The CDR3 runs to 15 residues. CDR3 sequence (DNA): TGCGCCAGCAGCTCGACAGACTCTGGGGCCAACGTCCTGACTTTC. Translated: CASSSTDSGANVLTF.